A selection of T cell receptor beta chains follows, all from one sample in a study of blood T cell repertoires in COVID-19. Assay: immunoSEQ multiplex PCR; the TCRdb copy retains only in-frame clones and omits some. The table lists under 85,000 clones, approximately 80% of them singletons. Material for sequencing was peripheral blood. These receptors were collected from a man aged 50 or older with acute or convalescent COVID-19. Each CDR3 is given with its conserved first and last residue. The D gene is left open where the match is weak. Size is omitted from some rows. Given values are once, few, many or a class for expanded clones.

TRBV9	once	TRBD2	13	TRBJ2-1	TGTGCCAGCAGCGGCGGGACTAGAAATGAGCAGTTCTTC	CASSGGTRNEQFF
TRBV6-5	-	TRBD2	13	TRBJ2-1	TGTGCCAGCACCCCTAGCGGGAGGGCTGAGCAGTTCTTC	CASTPSGRAEQFF
TRBV5-1	-	TRBD1	17	TRBJ1-2	TGCGCCAGCAGCGGACCGGGACAGGGGGTTACTCAGAGCGGCTACACCTTC	CASSGPGQGVTQSGYTF
TRBV5-4	-	TRBD1	15	TRBJ2-5	TGTGCCAGCAGCTCAACACAGGGGGCTAGAGAGACCCAGTACTTC	CASSSTQGARETQYF
TRBV4-3	-	-	17	TRBJ2-1	TGCGCCAGCAGCCAAGATTGGGGGGTGCCCCTTTACAATGAGCAGTTCTTC	CASSQDWGVPLYNEQFF
TRBV6-5	-	-	15	TRBJ2-3	TGTGCCAGCAGTACGAGCGGGACACCAAGGGATACGCAGTATTTT	CASSTSGTPRDTQYF
TRBV5-4	-	TRBD1	14	TRBJ1-2	TGTGCCAGCAGCTATCCACAGGGGGTGCTCGGCTACACCTTC	CASSYPQGVLGYTF
TRBV3-1/TRBV3-2	-	-	15	TRBJ1-3	TGTGCCAGCAGCCCAAGACCCGGACAGGGAAACACCATATATTTT	CASSPRPGQGNTIYF
TRBV18	-	-	15	TRBJ2-5	TGTGCCAGCTCGCCCAACCCCGGGACACAAGAGACCCAGTACTTC	CASSPNPGTQETQYF
TRBV5-8	-	-	14	TRBJ2-3	TGTGCCAGCAGCTTCCAGGGGATTACAGATACGCAGTATTTT	CASSFQGITDTQYF
TRBV6-2/TRBV6-3	few	-	16	TRBJ1-5	TGTGCCAGCAGTCCCCAGGGGCCCGATAGCAATCAGCCCCAGCATTTT	CASSPQGPDSNQPQHF
TRBV14	-	-	12	TRBJ2-7	TGTGCCAGCAGCCAATTGACAATCGAGCAGTACTTC	CASSQLTIEQYF
TRBV15	-	TRBD1	15	TRBJ1-2	TGTGCCACCAGCAGAGATGCCACGGGACAGGGATTAAGAACCTTC	CATSRDATGQGLRTF
TRBV4-1	-	-	13	TRBJ1-5	TGCGCCAGCAGCTCAAGTCGGTATCAGCCCCAGCATTTT	CASSSSRYQPQHF
TRBV5-5	-	-	16	TRBJ1-1	TGTGCCAGCAGCCCCGAGACAGTACTAAAGAACACTGAAGCTTTCTTT	CASSPETVLKNTEAFF
TRBV29-1	-	TRBD2	16	TRBJ2-1	TGCAGCGCTACGGAACTAGCGGCCAACTCCTACAATGAGCAGTTCTTC	CSATELAANSYNEQFF
TRBV5-6	-	-	12	TRBJ1-1	TGTGCCAGCAGCCCGGGAACCCAAAAAGCTTTCTTT	CASSPGTQKAFF
TRBV4-3	-	TRBD1	14	TRBJ2-7	TGCGCCAGCAGCCCGGGACAGGGGTTTCACGAGCAGTACTTC	CASSPGQGFHEQYF
TRBV12-5	-	-	13	TRBJ2-7	TGTGCTAGTGGTTTTGAGGAAAGCTACGAGCAGTACTTC	CASGFEESYEQYF
TRBV6-5	-	TRBD1	15	TRBJ1-3	TGTGCCACCGGACAGGAGGGAACTTCTGGAAACACCATATATTTT	CATGQEGTSGNTIYF
TRBV7-2	-	TRBD1	16	TRBJ1-2	TGTGCCAGCAGCTTCGCTCGACAGGGGCCTAACTATGGCTACACCTTC	CASSFARQGPNYGYTF
TRBV7-2	few	-	15	TRBJ1-6	TGTGCCAGCAGCGACACAGGGTTCAATAATTCACCCCTCCACTTT	CASSDTGFNNSPLHF
TRBV18	-	-	14	TRBJ1-1	TGTGCCAGCTCACCCCGGGATGTTGACACTGAAGCTTTCTTT	CASSPRDVDTEAFF
TRBV5-6	-	-	15	TRBJ2-2	TGTGCCAGCAGCTTGTTCAGGGGCGAGGGCGGGGAGCTGTTTTTT	CASSLFRGEGGELFF
TRBV21-1	-	-	14	TRBJ2-7	TGTGCCAGCAGCAAAAGACGGGGAACCTACGAGCAGTACTTC	CASSKRRGTYEQYF
TRBV4-3	-	-	15	TRBJ1-1	TGCGCCAGCAGCCAAGATCGGGGAGAGAACACTGAAGCTTTCTTT	CASSQDRGENTEAFF
TRBV3-1/TRBV3-2	-	TRBD2	16	TRBJ2-2	TGTGCCAGCAGCTTCACTAGCGGGGTTAACACCGGGGAGCTGTTTTTT	CASSFTSGVNTGELFF
TRBV6-1	-	TRBD1	16	TRBJ2-1	TGTGCCAGCAGTGAAGGGATCGGGACAGTTTACAATGAGCAGTTCTTC	CASSEGIGTVYNEQFF
TRBV3-1/TRBV3-2	-	TRBD2	16	TRBJ2-1	TGTGCCAGCAGCCCTAGCGGCCTTAGCTCCTACAATGAGCAGTTCTTC	CASSPSGLSSYNEQFF
TRBV6-2/TRBV6-3	-	-	15	TRBJ1-5	TGTGCCAGCGGCCCTTTGGATGGGCGCAATCAGCCCCAGCATTTT	CASGPLDGRNQPQHF
TRBV6-6	-	TRBD1	15	TRBJ1-3	TGTGCCAGCACGACAGGGGGCTACTCTGGAAACACCATATATTTT	CASTTGGYSGNTIYF
TRBV25-1	-	-	16	TRBJ1-4	TGTGCCAGCAGTCCCCGCGGGAGGTCTAGTGGGGAAAAACTGTTTTTT	CASSPRGRSSGEKLFF
TRBV7-2	-	-	16	TRBJ2-3	TGTGCCAGCAGCTACAACCCGGGAGTTTTTACAGATACGCAGTATTTT	CASSYNPGVFTDTQYF
TRBV18	-	-	16	TRBJ1-2	TGTGCCAGCTCACCCAACGCCGGGACACTTAACTATGGCTACACCTTC	CASSPNAGTLNYGYTF
TRBV19	-	TRBD1	15	TRBJ1-1	TGTGCCAGTAGTATCGTCGGGACAGAAAACACTGAAGCTTTCTTT	CASSIVGTENTEAFF
TRBV6-5	-	-	15	TRBJ1-2	TGTGCCAGCAGTTACGGTGTAGGACAGATTTATGGCTACACCTTC	CASSYGVGQIYGYTF
TRBV28	-	TRBD2	14	TRBJ2-7	TGTGCCAGCAGTGTTCCGGGACTAGCGGGAGGAATTCGCTTC	CASSVPGLAGGIRF
TRBV11-2	-	TRBD2	15	TRBJ2-3	TGTGCCAGCAGCTTAGATATGGGGGGGGCAGATACGCAGTATTTT	CASSLDMGGADTQYF
TRBV6-2/TRBV6-3	once	-	15	TRBJ1-5	TGTGCCAGCAGCGATGACAGATATAGCAATCAGCCCCAGCATTTT	CASSDDRYSNQPQHF
TRBV15	-	-	15	TRBJ1-4	TGTGCCACCAGCAGAGAACAGGGTATTAATGAAAAACTGTTTTTT	CATSREQGINEKLFF
TRBV24-1	-	TRBD1	15	TRBJ1-2	TGTGCCACCAGTGGTGCCAGCGGGACAGGCTGGGGCTACACCTTC	CATSGASGTGWGYTF